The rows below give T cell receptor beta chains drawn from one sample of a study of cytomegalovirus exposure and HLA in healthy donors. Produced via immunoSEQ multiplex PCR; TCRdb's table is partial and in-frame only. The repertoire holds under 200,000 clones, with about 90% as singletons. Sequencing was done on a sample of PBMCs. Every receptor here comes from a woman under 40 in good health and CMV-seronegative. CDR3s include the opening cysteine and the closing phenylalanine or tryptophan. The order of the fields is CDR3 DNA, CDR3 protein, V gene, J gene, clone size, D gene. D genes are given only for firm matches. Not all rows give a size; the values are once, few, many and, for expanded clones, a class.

CDR3 DNA: TGTGCCAGCAGTTTTGGGACTACTAGCACAGATACGCAGTATTTT; CDR3 protein: CASSFGTTSTDTQYF; V gene: TRBV28; J gene: TRBJ2-3; clone size: .; D gene: TRBD2
CDR3 DNA: TGTGCCAGCAGTTTAGTACGGCGGGTAACTAGCAATCAGCCCCAGCATTTT; CDR3 protein: CASSLVRRVTSNQPQHF; V gene: TRBV28; J gene: TRBJ1-5; clone size: .; D gene: .
CDR3 DNA: TGCGCCAGCAGCTTGGGCACAAGCTCCTACAATGAGCAGTTCTTC; CDR3 protein: CASSLGTSSYNEQFF; V gene: TRBV5-1; J gene: TRBJ2-1; clone size: .; D gene: .
CDR3 DNA: TGTGCCAGCAGTTACTCGAGACAGGGTTACGAGCAGTACTTC; CDR3 protein: CASSYSRQGYEQYF; V gene: TRBV6-5; J gene: TRBJ2-7; clone size: few; D gene: TRBD1
CDR3 DNA: TGCGCCAGCAGCTTGGTGCAGGTGGGGGTAGAGACCCAGTACTTC; CDR3 protein: CASSLVQVGVETQYF; V gene: TRBV5-1; J gene: TRBJ2-5; clone size: few; D gene: .
CDR3 DNA: TGTGCCAGCAGCTTAAGGTCTGGTGCAGGTGAGCAGCCCCAGCATTTT; CDR3 protein: CASSLRSGAGEQPQHF; V gene: TRBV7-9; J gene: TRBJ1-5; clone size: .; D gene: .
CDR3 DNA: TGTGCCTGGAGTTTGACAGGAGCTGGTGTAGATACGCAGTATTTT; CDR3 protein: CAWSLTGAGVDTQYF; V gene: TRBV30; J gene: TRBJ2-3; clone size: .; D gene: .
CDR3 DNA: TGCAGCGTTGCGAACGGGGACTACAATGAGCAGTTCTTC; CDR3 protein: CSVANGDYNEQFF; V gene: TRBV29-1; J gene: TRBJ2-1; clone size: .; D gene: .
CDR3 DNA: TGCAGCGTTGAAGGCGGGGGAGAGACCCAGTACTTC; CDR3 protein: CSVEGGGETQYF; V gene: TRBV29-1; J gene: TRBJ2-5; clone size: few; D gene: TRBD2
CDR3 DNA: TGTGCCAGTAGTATTAGCGCTCAAGAGACCCAGTACTTC; CDR3 protein: CASSISAQETQYF; V gene: TRBV19; J gene: TRBJ2-5; clone size: .; D gene: .
CDR3 DNA: TGTGCCAGCAGCTTAAGTGGTATAGGGGGTTCCGAGCAGTACTTC; CDR3 protein: CASSLSGIGGSEQYF; V gene: TRBV11-2; J gene: TRBJ2-7; clone size: once; D gene: .
CDR3 DNA: TGTGCCAGCAGCCCCGGACAGTTGAACACTGAAGCTTTCTTT; CDR3 protein: CASSPGQLNTEAFF; V gene: TRBV28; J gene: TRBJ1-1; clone size: .; D gene: .
CDR3 DNA: TGTGCCAGCAGCCCCCGTGACTCAACCGGGGAGCTGTTTTTT; CDR3 protein: CASSPRDSTGELFF; V gene: TRBV9; J gene: TRBJ2-2; clone size: once; D gene: .
CDR3 DNA: TGTGCCAGCAGCCCATCGACAGAAAACATTCAGTACTTC; CDR3 protein: CASSPSTENIQYF; V gene: TRBV27; J gene: TRBJ2-4; clone size: once; D gene: .
CDR3 DNA: TGTGCCAGCAGCTTAGCGCTTTCGGGGATTTCAGATACGCAGTATTTT; CDR3 protein: CASSLALSGISDTQYF; V gene: TRBV7-8; J gene: TRBJ2-3; clone size: .; D gene: .
CDR3 DNA: TGCGCCAGCAGCCAATCCGCGAGACTAGCGGGATATGAGCAGTTCTTC; CDR3 protein: CASSQSARLAGYEQFF; V gene: TRBV5-1; J gene: TRBJ2-1; clone size: .; D gene: TRBD2
CDR3 DNA: TGTGCCAGCAGCTTGGTCGGCGGGGGTCTGAATCAGCCCCAGCATTTT; CDR3 protein: CASSLVGGGLNQPQHF; V gene: TRBV5-8; J gene: TRBJ1-5; clone size: .; D gene: .
CDR3 DNA: TGTGCCATCAGTGAGTCGGGTGTGGATCCCGGGGAGCTGTTTTTT; CDR3 protein: CAISESGVDPGELFF; V gene: TRBV10-3; J gene: TRBJ2-2; clone size: .; D gene: .
CDR3 DNA: TGTGCCAGCAGGGCCGGGACAGGTGGAATTTCACCCCTCCACTTT; CDR3 protein: CASRAGTGGISPLHF; V gene: TRBV6-5; J gene: TRBJ1-6; clone size: .; D gene: TRBD1
CDR3 DNA: TGTGCCAGCTCAGAAGTTATGCAGGGTATACAGCCCCAGCATTTT; CDR3 protein: CASSEVMQGIQPQHF; V gene: TRBV18; J gene: TRBJ1-5; clone size: .; D gene: .
CDR3 DNA: TGTGCCAGCAGCTTAGGTGCTTGGGGCGAGGGGCAGCCCCAGCATTTT; CDR3 protein: CASSLGAWGEGQPQHF; V gene: TRBV7-8; J gene: TRBJ1-5; clone size: .; D gene: .
CDR3 DNA: TGTGCCACCAGCAGCTTTGACAGGGTTTACGAGCAGTACTTC; CDR3 protein: CATSSFDRVYEQYF; V gene: TRBV15; J gene: TRBJ2-7; clone size: .; D gene: TRBD1
CDR3 DNA: TGTGCCAGCAGTTACTCGATAGTACTACCTGAGAATGGCTACACCTTC; CDR3 protein: CASSYSIVLPENGYTF; V gene: TRBV6-5; J gene: TRBJ1-2; clone size: .; D gene: .
CDR3 DNA: TGCGCCAGCCGAGCGGGGGCAGATACGCAGTATTTT; CDR3 protein: CASRAGADTQYF; V gene: TRBV5-1; J gene: TRBJ2-3; clone size: .; D gene: TRBD2
CDR3 DNA: TGTGCCAGCAATCCGACAGGGATTTCTAACTATGGCTACACCTTC; CDR3 protein: CASNPTGISNYGYTF; V gene: TRBV6-1; J gene: TRBJ1-2; clone size: once; D gene: TRBD1
CDR3 DNA: TGCGCCAGCAGCTCTCAGGGGGCCGATTTCCCTGAAGCTTTCTTT; CDR3 protein: CASSSQGADFPEAFF; V gene: TRBV5-1; J gene: TRBJ1-1; clone size: .; D gene: TRBD1
CDR3 DNA: TGTGCCAGCAGCTTAGTCGGGCCCTACGAGCAGTACTTC; CDR3 protein: CASSLVGPYEQYF; V gene: TRBV7-2; J gene: TRBJ2-7; clone size: .; D gene: .
CDR3 DNA: TGTGCCAGCAGCCAAGAGGACAGGAATGAAAAACTGTTTTTT; CDR3 protein: CASSQEDRNEKLFF; V gene: TRBV4-2; J gene: TRBJ1-4; clone size: .; D gene: TRBD1
CDR3 DNA: TGTGCCAGCAGCGTAGGCACAGGTGAAGCTTTCTTT; CDR3 protein: CASSVGTGEAFF; V gene: TRBV11-2; J gene: TRBJ1-1; clone size: .; D gene: .
CDR3 DNA: TGTGCCAGCACCCTCATGGGACCGACGAACACTGAAGCTTTCTTT; CDR3 protein: CASTLMGPTNTEAFF; V gene: TRBV7-2; J gene: TRBJ1-1; clone size: .; D gene: .
CDR3 DNA: TGTGCCAGCGGATTGGCGGGAGGACCTTTGGAGCAGTACTTC; CDR3 protein: CASGLAGGPLEQYF; V gene: TRBV2; J gene: TRBJ2-5; clone size: .; D gene: TRBD2
CDR3 DNA: TGTGCCAGCAGCTCGGACCTAGTCAGCGGGGAGAACACCGGGGAGCTGTTTTTT; CDR3 protein: CASSSDLVSGENTGELFF; V gene: TRBV11-1; J gene: TRBJ2-2; clone size: .; D gene: TRBD2
CDR3 DNA: TGTGCCAGCAGCTTAGCTGGGGAGCAGTACTTC; CDR3 protein: CASSLAGEQYF; V gene: TRBV7-2; J gene: TRBJ2-7; clone size: .; D gene: .
CDR3 DNA: TGTGCCAGCAGCTACGCTGGCACTGAAGCTTTCTTT; CDR3 protein: CASSYAGTEAFF; V gene: TRBV2; J gene: TRBJ1-1; clone size: once; D gene: .
CDR3 DNA: TGTGCCAGCAGCTACCGAGCGGGAAGCTTACCCGAGCAGTACTTC; CDR3 protein: CASSYRAGSLPEQYF; V gene: TRBV5-6; J gene: TRBJ2-7; clone size: .; D gene: TRBD2
CDR3 DNA: TGTGCCAGCAGCTTAGTGGCCGGGACACCTTACAATGAGCAGTTCTTC; CDR3 protein: CASSLVAGTPYNEQFF; V gene: TRBV11-3; J gene: TRBJ2-1; clone size: .; D gene: .
CDR3 DNA: TGTGCCAGCAGCCCGTACACCGGGGACAGACTCTATAGCAATCAGCCCCAGCATTTT; CDR3 protein: CASSPYTGDRLYSNQPQHF; V gene: TRBV28; J gene: TRBJ1-5; clone size: once; D gene: TRBD1
CDR3 DNA: TGCGCCAGCAGCTTGGACCCGGGACAGGCTTCGGTCGGCTACACCTTC; CDR3 protein: CASSLDPGQASVGYTF; V gene: TRBV5-1; J gene: TRBJ1-2; clone size: .; D gene: TRBD1
CDR3 DNA: TGTGCCAGCATCCGACAGGGGGCTAACAATGAGCAGTTCTTC; CDR3 protein: CASIRQGANNEQFF; V gene: TRBV5-6; J gene: TRBJ2-1; clone size: .; D gene: TRBD1
CDR3 DNA: TGTGCCAGCAGCTTGTACGGGACAGCCCCCTACGAGCAGTACTTC; CDR3 protein: CASSLYGTAPYEQYF; V gene: TRBV5-4; J gene: TRBJ2-7; clone size: .; D gene: TRBD1
CDR3 DNA: TGTGCCAGCAGCGAAGTGCCTAACTATGGCTACACCTTC; CDR3 protein: CASSEVPNYGYTF; V gene: TRBV9; J gene: TRBJ1-2; clone size: .; D gene: .
CDR3 DNA: TGCAGCGTGTTCGACAGCCCGCGGGCTTTCTTT; CDR3 protein: CSVFDSPRAFF; V gene: TRBV29-1; J gene: TRBJ1-1; clone size: .; D gene: .
CDR3 DNA: TGTGCCAGCAGCTTAAGTTCGGGACATCACTACGAGCAGTACTTC; CDR3 protein: CASSLSSGHHYEQYF; V gene: TRBV7-3; J gene: TRBJ2-7; clone size: .; D gene: .
CDR3 DNA: TGTGCCAGCAGCTTACAACAGGGGCCCTCGGGGGGAGGCTACACCTTC; CDR3 protein: CASSLQQGPSGGGYTF; V gene: TRBV11-2; J gene: TRBJ1-2; clone size: .; D gene: TRBD1
CDR3 DNA: TGTGCCAGCATGATGGGCCGGGCTGAAGCTTTCTTT; CDR3 protein: CASMMGRAEAFF; V gene: TRBV28; J gene: TRBJ1-1; clone size: .; D gene: .
CDR3 DNA: TGTGCCAGCAGCCCTCCTAGGGGCCAGGGGAACAATCAGCCCCAGCATTTT; CDR3 protein: CASSPPRGQGNNQPQHF; V gene: TRBV21-1; J gene: TRBJ1-5; clone size: .; D gene: .
CDR3 DNA: TGTGCCAGCAGTGACTCCCCAGGGAACACTGAAGCTTTCTTT; CDR3 protein: CASSDSPGNTEAFF; V gene: TRBV6-4; J gene: TRBJ1-1; clone size: .; D gene: .
CDR3 DNA: TGTGCCAGCCTTATCCCGGGACAGGGGAGAAAACTGTTTTTT; CDR3 protein: CASLIPGQGRKLFF; V gene: TRBV28; J gene: TRBJ1-4; clone size: few; D gene: TRBD1